This T cell receptor (beta chain) was recorded in a study of CD8 T cells in ankylosing spondylitis. TCRdb itself ran the 5' RACE reads through MiXCR, one entry per CDR3 protein. The sample comprises about 310,000 distinct CDR3 sequences, roughly 20% of which are singletons, and roughly 4% rests with the top ten. This clonotype was seen only a few times. The V gene's germline CDR1 is SGHDN and CDR2 FVKESK. CDR3 length equals 13 residues. The germline V and J ends were trimmed by 8 bases and 9 bases, with 17 bases remaining between them. The sequence was collected from a female donor with ankylosing spondylitis or in good health (not recorded which). The chain uses TRBV14 and TRBJ2-1, with D uncertain. The sequenced sample consisted of blood, either unsorted or a sorted T cell fraction (not recorded which). Here the CDR3 reads CASAPQTFGEQFF. CDR3 coding DNA: TGTGCCAGCGCCCCGCAGACGTTCGGTGAGCAGTTCTTC.